Below, 26 T cell receptor beta chains from the same sample are listed, as sequenced in a study of T cell responses to AZD1222 COVID-19 vaccine (dated by TCRdb to about 2021). The time point label here, explained by the study, means: baseline before first vaccination. The method behind the library was the immunoSEQ multiplex PCR assay. This is the immuneACCESS table as TCRdb keeps it, with only in-frame sequences that have V and J called. A part of the clones is gone; compared with another copy, unresolved V genes explain less than half, and the rest is unexplained. Recorded for this sample are some 110,000 clones; around 81% of them occurred a single time. Jointly, the top ten make up around a tenth of the sample. Sample: peripheral blood, taken on day 0 of AZD1222 vaccination. These receptors were collected from an adult in good health.

The chain has TRBV7-2 and TRBJ1-4; 8 positions agree with TRBD1. CDR3 length: 18 amino acids. The trim removed 4 bases at V and 1 base at J, leaving 11 bases unmatched. Germline V lookup: CDR1 SGHTA, CDR2 FQGNSA. This CDR3 is CASSSGQAISLTNEKLFF. For the CDR3, the DNA is TGTGCCAGCAGCTCGGGACAGGCGATCTCCCTAACTAATGAAAAACTGTTTTTT.

This clone was counted once. The chain links TRBV29-1 to TRBJ1-2; D not certain. Trimming removed 0 bases from V and 6 bases from J, with 11 bases in between. The CDR3 runs to 13 residues. CDR1 is SQVTM, CDR2 ANQGSEA, per germline. The CDR3 protein is CSVEDTGSNGYTF. Written as DNA, the CDR3 is TGCAGCGTTGAAGATACGGGGTCGAATGGCTACACCTTC.

Regarding this clone: This CDR3 is also generated by other DNA sequences in the sample. The CDR3 nucleotides read TGTGCCTGGAGTGTAGGGGGTCGCACTGAAGCTTTCTTT. Amino acid sequence: CAWSVGGRTEAFF. V gene TRBV30 combines with J gene TRBJ1-1, with D possibly being TRBD1 (6 bases). CDR3 size: 13 residues. The V and J ends lost 0 bases and 4 bases respectively, with 9 bases between them. Germline V gene data show CDR1 as GTSNPN and CDR2 as SVGIG (reference sequence).

There are many counts of this clone. The chain links TRBV9 to TRBJ2-3, with TRBD1 matching over 7 bases. The CDR3 runs to 13 residues. Germline trimming cut 0 bases from V and 8 bases from J; bases unmatched to any gene: 3. The germline CDR1 and CDR2 sequences are SGDLS and YYNGEE. The CDR3 coding sequence is TGTGCCAGCAGCGTAGAGGGGGCCAGTACGCAGTATTTT. Protein: CASSVEGASTQYF.

V is TRBV19 and J is TRBJ2-5; 9 nucleotides align to TRBD2. Trimming took 7 bases from V and 4 from J; bases not matched to a gene: 7. Per germline, CDR1 LNHDA and CDR2 SQIVND (reference sequence). The CDR3 extends over 14 amino acids. CDR3 residues: CASTGGGAGETQYF. The DNA of the CDR3 is TGTGCCAGTACGGGCGGGGGGGCAGGAGAGACCCAGTACTTC.

The chain has TRBV12-5 and TRBJ2-3; 14 bases match TRBD2. Germline assignment: CDR1 LGHNT and CDR2 FRNRAP. V shed 6 bases and J 6 bases; nucleotides not matched to a gene: 11. The CDR3 has 17 residues. The chain's CDR3 is CASGGARTSGGWDTQYF. CDR3 in DNA: TGTGCTAGTGGCGGCGCCCGGACTAGCGGGGGGTGGGATACGCAGTATTTT. The full variable domain, its missing parts supplied by reference TRBV12-5 and TRBJ2-3, is DARVTQTPRHKVTEMGQEVTMRCQPILGHNTVFWYRQTMMQGLELLAYFRNRAPLDDSGMPKDRFSAEMPDATLATLKIQPSEPRDSAVYFCASGGARTSGGWDTQYFGPGTRLTVL.

The rearrangement joins TRBV2 to TRBJ2-5; D gene uncertain. CDR3 length: 13 amino acids. Between the trimmed V and J ends, which lost 5 bases and 2 bases, there was a span of 9 bases. From germline, CDR1 is SNHLY and CDR2 FYNNEI. The CDR3 region is CASSWTEQETQYF. In DNA, the CDR3 is TGTGCCAGCAGTTGGACGGAGCAAGAGACCCAGTACTTC.

The table lists this clone with a count of one. The chain combines TRBV19 with TRBJ1-5; no definite D call. V was shortened by 7 bases and J by 4 bases, with 11 bases between the two germline ends. This CDR3 has 13 amino acids. Germline CDR1 is LNHDA and CDR2 is SQIVND (reference sequence). The DNA for the CDR3 is TGTGCCAGTACCCCGACGGTAAATCAGCCCCAGCATTTT. Translating gives CASTPTVNQPQHF.

For this clone: The sample contains more than one DNA sequence encoding this CDR3. The chain joins TRBV5-1 to TRBJ2-5; possibly TRBD2 for D (6 bases). Between the trimmed V and J ends, which lost 2 bases and 3 bases, there was a span of 11 bases. Germline CDR1 and CDR2: SGHRS and YFSETQ. CDR3 size: 14 residues. In DNA, the CDR3 is TGCGCCAGCAGCTTCGGTCCGGGGGAAGAGACCCAGTACTTC. Protein sequence: CASSFGPGEETQYF. The full variable domain, completed using reference TRBV5-1 and TRBJ2-5, is KAGVTQTPRYLIKTRGQQVTLSCSPISGHRSVSWYQQTPGQGLQFLFEYFSETQRNKGNFPGRFSGRQFSNSRSEMNVSTLELGDSALYLCASSFGPGEETQYFGPGTRLLVL.

The chain employs TRBV3-1 (or the pseudogene TRBV3-2) and TRBJ1-3; D uncertain. Trimming pared 0 bases from V and 5 bases from J, leaving 5 bases between. This CDR3 has 13 amino acids. The germline V gene has CDR1 LGHDT and CDR2 YNNKEL (reference sequence). The CDR3 spells CASSQEFRNTIYF. DNA for the CDR3: TGTGCCAGCAGCCAAGAATTCAGAAACACCATATATTTT.

The chain joins TRBV29-1 to TRBJ1-1; D is ambiguous. Trimming took off 0 bases at V and 8 bases at J, with 22 bases between the two ends. The CDR3 consists of 16 residues. CDR1 and CDR2 from the germline V gene are SQVTM and ANQGSEA. The CDR3 sequence: CSVEDMRSFMAEEAFF. The CDR3 bases are TGCAGCGTTGAAGATATGAGATCGTTCATGGCAGAAGAAGCTTTCTTT.

The chain is built from TRBV9 and TRBJ1-2; D possibly corresponds to TRBD1 (5 bases). V was clipped by 4 bases and J by 0 bases, with 13 bases between them. CDR3 length: 15 residues. The germline V gene has CDR1 SGDLS and CDR2 YYNGEE. CDR3 DNA: TGTGCCAGCAGCACTTCGACAGTTACTAACTATGGCTACACCTTC. The encoded protein is CASSTSTVTNYGYTF.

The chain couples TRBV28 to TRBJ1-4, with D maybe TRBD1 (6 bases). The V gene's germline CDR1 is MDHEN and CDR2 SYDVKM. The CDR3 totals 14 residues. Trimming cost V 7 bases and J 7 bases, with 16 bases left between them. The CDR3: CASNSLQGGEKLFF. CDR3 DNA sequence: TGTGCCAGCAACTCTTTACAAGGGGGTGAAAAACTGTTTTTT.

The chain uses TRBV2 and TRBJ2-3; tentatively, D is TRBD1 (5 bases). The CDR3 has 15 residues. Germline assignment: CDR1 SNHLY and CDR2 FYNNEI. Trimming took off 4 bases at V and 10 bases at J, with 21 bases between the two ends. CDR3 in amino acids: CASSARADPRYAQYF. CDR3 bases: TGTGCCAGCAGTGCCAGGGCCGACCCAAGGTACGCGCAGTATTTT.

The chain combines TRBV7-6 with TRBJ1-5, with D perhaps TRBD1 (5 bases). This CDR3 is built from 17 residues. V lost 5 bases to trimming and J lost 0 bases, with 17 bases between them. The V gene's germline CDR1 is SGHVS and CDR2 FNYEAQ. For the CDR3, the DNA is TGTGCCAGCAGCCCGGGGGGGGTGACATATAGCAATCAGCCCCAGCATTTT. The encoded protein is CASSPGGVTYSNQPQHF.

This chain uses TRBV28 with TRBJ1-1; 8 bases are shared with TRBD1. The CDR3 loop spans 14 amino acids. Germline V gives CDR1 MDHEN, CDR2 SYDVKM. V was clipped by 1 base and J by 4 bases; unmatched bases: 2. Here the CDR3 DNA reads TGTGCCAGCAGTTTATCACAGGGGGGCACTGAAGCTTTCTTT. Amino acid sequence: CASSLSQGGTEAFF. Combining the CDR3 with reference TRBV28 and TRBJ1-1 gives the whole variable domain DVKVTQSSRYLVKRTGEKVFLECVQDMDHENMFWYRQDPGLGLRLIYFSYDVKMKEKGDIPEGYSVSREKKERFSLILESASTNQTSMYLCASSLSQGGTEAFFGQGTRLTVV.

The V call is TRBV28, the J call TRBJ2-3, with D tentatively TRBD2 (5 bases). The CDR3 runs to 16 residues. V was clipped by 5 bases and J by 6 bases, with 21 bases between them. Germline assignment: CDR1 MDHEN and CDR2 SYDVKM. CDR3 loop: CASSPPGGLGIDTQYF. The CDR3 DNA reads as TGTGCCAGCAGTCCGCCGGGCGGGTTAGGGATCGATACGCAGTATTTT. Full variable domain (missing parts from reference TRBV28 and TRBJ2-3): DVKVTQSSRYLVKRTGEKVFLECVQDMDHENMFWYRQDPGLGLRLIYFSYDVKMKEKGDIPEGYSVSREKKERFSLILESASTNQTSMYLCASSPPGGLGIDTQYFGPGTRLTVL.

The chain employs TRBV18 and TRBJ2-2; weak D call: TRBD1 (6 bases). The CDR3 contains 13 residues. The V end was cut by 3 bases, the J end by 7 bases, with 9 bases between. Looked up from germline, CDR1 is KGHSH and CDR2 is LQKENI. The CDR3 coding sequence is TGTGCCAGCTCACCCACAGGGAACGGGGAGCTGTTTTTT. Translated: CASSPTGNGELFF.

At least ten counts were recorded for this clone. CDR3 loop: CASSLGTATGELFF. For the CDR3, the DNA is TGTGCCAGCAGTCTTGGGACAGCCACCGGGGAGCTGTTTTTT. The chain couples TRBV28 to TRBJ2-2; 7 bases fit TRBD1. The germline V gene encodes CDR1 MDHEN and CDR2 SYDVKM. With V trimmed by 5 bases and J by 4 bases, 4 bases remained unmatched. The CDR3 consists of 14 residues.

This chain links TRBV6-5 with TRBJ2-4; D unresolved. V was trimmed by 6 bases and J by 0 bases, leaving 12 bases between them. This CDR3 spans 15 amino acids. Germline CDR1 and CDR2: MNHEY and SVGAGI. CDR3 coding DNA: TGTGCCAGCAGCTCTCGGGTCCTAGCCAAAAACATTCAGTACTTC. It yields the protein CASSSRVLAKNIQYF.

V and J are TRBV18 and TRBJ2-3; the D gene could be TRBD1 or TRBD2 (5 bases each). Per germline, CDR1 KGHSH and CDR2 LQKENI. The CDR3 covers 17 residues. Trimming left V 3 bases short and J 4 bases short, with 20 bases between. The CDR3 DNA is TGTGCCAGCTCACCTCACCCGCCGGGACCGATAGCAGATACGCAGTATTTT. This codes for CASSPHPPGPIADTQYF.

The genes are TRBV5-1 and TRBJ1-5; tentative D call: TRBD1 (6 bases). Germline assignment: CDR1 SGHRS and CDR2 YFSETQ. The V end lost 4 bases, the J end lost 5 bases, and 13 bases lay between the germline ends. The CDR3 runs 14 residues. The CDR3 nucleotides are TGCGCCAGCAGCCAGGGTGGACAGTATCAGCCCCAGCATTTT. Translating gives CASSQGGQYQPQHF.

The CDR3 region is CASKSGGLVYGYTF. The CDR3 DNA reads TGTGCCAGCAAATCGGGGGGCTTAGTCTATGGCTACACCTTC. The rearrangement joins TRBV6-5 to TRBJ1-2, with D perhaps matching TRBD1 (6 bases). This CDR3 is built from 14 residues. Germline CDR1 reads MNHEY; CDR2 reads SVGAGI. V was cut by 7 bases and J by 4 bases, with 16 bases left in between.

This chain connects TRBV7-3 to TRBJ1-6; D is unclear. The V end was cut by 1 base, the J end by 6 bases, with 4 bases between. The CDR3 loop spans 13 amino acids. Germline assignment: CDR1 SGHTA and CDR2 FQGTGA. The CDR3 DNA reads TGTGCCAGCAGCTTAAACCCTAATTCACCCCTCCACTTT. Protein product: CASSLNPNSPLHF.

The J gene is TRBJ1-3, the V gene TRBV5-4; 7 nucleotides agree with TRBD1. The germline CDR1 and CDR2 sequences are SGHNT and YYREEE (reference sequence). V gave up 3 bases and J gave up 4 bases; unmatched junction bases: 7. The CDR3 sequence is 15 residues long. CDR3 sequence reads: CASSSKQGPGNTIYF. CDR3 DNA: TGTGCCAGCAGCTCCAAACAGGGGCCAGGAAACACCATATATTTT.

This rearrangement joins TRBV6-5 to TRBJ1-4; 8 nucleotides line up with TRBD1. The CDR3 is made up of 15 amino acids. Unmatched junction bases numbered 11, after V lost 4 bases and J lost 10 bases. In germline, CDR1 is MNHEY, CDR2 SVGAGI. The CDR3, as DNA: TGTGCCAGCAGTTCACAACAGGGGGGGGTCGGAAAACTGTTTTTT. Its protein product is CASSSQQGGVGKLFF.